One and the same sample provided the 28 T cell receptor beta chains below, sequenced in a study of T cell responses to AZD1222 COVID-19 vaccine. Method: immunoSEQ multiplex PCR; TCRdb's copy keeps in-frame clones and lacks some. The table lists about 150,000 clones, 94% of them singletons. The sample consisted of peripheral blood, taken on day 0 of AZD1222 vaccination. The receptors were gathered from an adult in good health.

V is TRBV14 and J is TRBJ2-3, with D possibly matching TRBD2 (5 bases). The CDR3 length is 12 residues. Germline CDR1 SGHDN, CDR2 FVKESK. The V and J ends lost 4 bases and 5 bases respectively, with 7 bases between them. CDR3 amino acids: CASSPSGDTQYF. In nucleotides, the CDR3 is TGTGCCAGCAGCCCCAGCGGAGATACGCAGTATTTT.

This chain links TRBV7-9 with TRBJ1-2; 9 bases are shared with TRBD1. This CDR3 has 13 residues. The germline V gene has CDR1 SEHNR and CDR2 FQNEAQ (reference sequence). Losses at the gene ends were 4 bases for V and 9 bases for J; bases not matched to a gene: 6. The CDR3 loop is CASSSIQGASYTF. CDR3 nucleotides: TGTGCCAGCAGCTCCATACAGGGGGCGAGCTACACCTTC.

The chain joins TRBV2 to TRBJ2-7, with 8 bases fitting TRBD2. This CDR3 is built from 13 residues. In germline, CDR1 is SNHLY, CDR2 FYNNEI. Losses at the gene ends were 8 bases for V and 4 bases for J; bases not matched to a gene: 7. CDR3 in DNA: TGTGCCAGCCGGGGGGGGGCGGCTTACGAGCAGTACGTC. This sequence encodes CASRGGAAYEQYV.

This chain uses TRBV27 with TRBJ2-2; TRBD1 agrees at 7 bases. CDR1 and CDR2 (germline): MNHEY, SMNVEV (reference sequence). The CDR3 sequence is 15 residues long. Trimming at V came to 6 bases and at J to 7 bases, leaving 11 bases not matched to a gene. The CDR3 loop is CASRLGGSYGGELFF. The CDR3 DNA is TGTGCCAGCAGATTAGGGGGCTCGTATGGCGGGGAGCTGTTTTTT.

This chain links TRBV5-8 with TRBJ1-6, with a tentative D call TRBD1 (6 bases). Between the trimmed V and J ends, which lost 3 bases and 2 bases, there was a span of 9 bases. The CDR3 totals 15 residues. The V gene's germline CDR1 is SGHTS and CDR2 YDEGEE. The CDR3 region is CASSWGRPYNSPLHF. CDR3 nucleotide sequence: TGTGCCAGCAGCTGGGGGCGCCCCTATAATTCACCCCTCCACTTT.

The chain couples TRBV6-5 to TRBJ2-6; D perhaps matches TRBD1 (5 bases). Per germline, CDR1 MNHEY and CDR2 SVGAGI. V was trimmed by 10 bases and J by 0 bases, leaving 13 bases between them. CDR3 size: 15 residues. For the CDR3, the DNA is TGTGCCACCCTTAAGACAGTCTCTGGGGCCAACGTCCTGACTTTC. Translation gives CATLKTVSGANVLTF.

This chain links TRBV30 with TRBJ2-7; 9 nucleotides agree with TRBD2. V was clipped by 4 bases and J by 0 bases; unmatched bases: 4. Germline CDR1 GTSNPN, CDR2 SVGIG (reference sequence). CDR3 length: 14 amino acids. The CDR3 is CAWKASGISYEQYV. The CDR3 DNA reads TGTGCCTGGAAGGCTAGCGGGATCTCCTACGAGCAGTACGTC.

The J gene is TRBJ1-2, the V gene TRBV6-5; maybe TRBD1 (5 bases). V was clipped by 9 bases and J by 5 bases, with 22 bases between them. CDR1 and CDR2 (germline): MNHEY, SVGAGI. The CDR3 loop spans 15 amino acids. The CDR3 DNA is TGTGCCAGTGGTATCCCCCGGGGACTGACGTATGGCTACACCTTC. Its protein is CASGIPRGLTYGYTF.

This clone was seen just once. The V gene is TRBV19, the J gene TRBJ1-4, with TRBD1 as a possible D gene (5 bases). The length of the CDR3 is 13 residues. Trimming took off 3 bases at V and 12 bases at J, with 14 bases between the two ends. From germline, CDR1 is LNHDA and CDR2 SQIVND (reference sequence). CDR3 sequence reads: CASSIRYGRELFF. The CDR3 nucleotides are TGTGCCAGTAGTATCCGATACGGCAGGGAACTGTTTTTT.

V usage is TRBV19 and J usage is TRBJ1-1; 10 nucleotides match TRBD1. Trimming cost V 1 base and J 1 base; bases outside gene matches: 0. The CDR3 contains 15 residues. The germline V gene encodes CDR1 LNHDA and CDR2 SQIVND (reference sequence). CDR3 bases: TGTGCCAGTAGTATAGGACAGGGGGCGAACACTGAAGCTTTCTTT. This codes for CASSIGQGANTEAFF.

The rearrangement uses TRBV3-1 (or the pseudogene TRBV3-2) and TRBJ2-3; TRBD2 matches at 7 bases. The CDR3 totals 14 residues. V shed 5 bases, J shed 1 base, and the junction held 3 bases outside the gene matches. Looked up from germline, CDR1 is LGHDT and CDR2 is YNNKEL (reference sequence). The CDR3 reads CASSGTIGTDTQYF. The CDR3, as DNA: TGTGCCAGCAGCGGGACTATCGGCACAGATACGCAGTATTTT.

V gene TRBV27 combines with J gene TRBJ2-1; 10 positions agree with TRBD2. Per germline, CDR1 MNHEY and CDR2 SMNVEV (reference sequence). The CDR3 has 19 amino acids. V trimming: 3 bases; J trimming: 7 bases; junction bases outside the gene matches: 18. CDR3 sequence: CASSFSSGVSGGAGNEQFF. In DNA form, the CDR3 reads TGTGCCAGCAGTTTTAGTTCGGGAGTCAGCGGGGGGGCTGGGAATGAGCAGTTCTTC.

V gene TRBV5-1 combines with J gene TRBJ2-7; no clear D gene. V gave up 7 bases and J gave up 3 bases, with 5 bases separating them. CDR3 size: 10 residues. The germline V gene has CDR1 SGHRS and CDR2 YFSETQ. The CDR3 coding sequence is TGCGCCAGCGGAAGCTACGAGCAGTACGTC. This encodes CASGSYEQYV.

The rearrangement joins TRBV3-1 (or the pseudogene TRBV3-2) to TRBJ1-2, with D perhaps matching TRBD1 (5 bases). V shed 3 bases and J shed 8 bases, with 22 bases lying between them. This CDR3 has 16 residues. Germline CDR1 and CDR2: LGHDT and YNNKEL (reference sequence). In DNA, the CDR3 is TGTGCCAGCAGCCACCTAACAGGAGGGGCCTTAGGGGGCTACACCTTC. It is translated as CASSHLTGGALGGYTF.

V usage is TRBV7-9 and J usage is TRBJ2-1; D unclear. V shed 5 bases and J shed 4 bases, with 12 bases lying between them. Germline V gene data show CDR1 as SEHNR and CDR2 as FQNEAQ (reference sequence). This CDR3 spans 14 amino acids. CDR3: CASSPVLSYNEQFF. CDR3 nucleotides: TGTGCCAGCAGCCCGGTGCTATCGTACAATGAGCAGTTCTTC.

The CDR3 protein is CASSSYYDSRGQYF. The CDR3 DNA sequence: TGTGCCAGCAGCTCCTATTACGACAGCCGTGGACAGTACTTC. The chain recombines TRBV5-5 with TRBJ2-4, with D possibly TRBD1 on 5 matching bases. Trimming stripped 3 bases from V and 13 bases from J, with 20 bases between. Germline V gene lookup returns CDR1 SGHKS and CDR2 YYEKEE (reference sequence). The CDR3 is made up of 14 amino acids.

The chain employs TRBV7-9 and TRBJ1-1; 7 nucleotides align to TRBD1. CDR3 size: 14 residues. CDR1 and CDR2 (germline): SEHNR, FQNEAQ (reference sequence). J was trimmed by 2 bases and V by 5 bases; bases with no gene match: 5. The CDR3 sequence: CASSLWDRNTEAFF. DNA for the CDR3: TGTGCCAGCAGCCTCTGGGACAGAAACACTGAAGCTTTCTTT.

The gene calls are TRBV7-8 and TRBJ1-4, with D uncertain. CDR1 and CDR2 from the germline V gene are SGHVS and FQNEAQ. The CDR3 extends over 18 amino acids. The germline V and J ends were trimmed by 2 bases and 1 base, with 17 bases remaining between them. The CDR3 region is CASSLHRTILITNEKLFF. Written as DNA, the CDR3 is TGTGCCAGCAGCTTACATCGGACCATCCTAATAACTAATGAAAAACTGTTTTTT.

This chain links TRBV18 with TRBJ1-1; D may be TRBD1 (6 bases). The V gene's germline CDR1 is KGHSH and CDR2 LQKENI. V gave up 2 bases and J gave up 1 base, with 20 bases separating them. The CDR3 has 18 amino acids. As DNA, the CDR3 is TGTGCCAGCTCACCAATTCCAGGGGAGCCTACACAGAACACTGAAGCTTTCTTT. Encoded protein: CASSPIPGEPTQNTEAFF.

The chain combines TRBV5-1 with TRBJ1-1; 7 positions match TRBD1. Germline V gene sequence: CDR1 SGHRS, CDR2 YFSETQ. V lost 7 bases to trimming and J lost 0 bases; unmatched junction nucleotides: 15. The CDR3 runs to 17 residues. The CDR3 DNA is TGCGCCAGCGAAGGCCCTACTTGGACAGGCATGAACACTGAAGCTTTCTTT. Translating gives CASEGPTWTGMNTEAFF.

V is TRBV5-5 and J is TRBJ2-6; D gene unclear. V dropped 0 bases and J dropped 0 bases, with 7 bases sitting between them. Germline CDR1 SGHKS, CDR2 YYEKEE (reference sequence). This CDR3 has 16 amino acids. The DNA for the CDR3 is TGTGCCAGCAGCTTGGAAGCAGTCTCTGGGGCCAACGTCCTGACTTTC. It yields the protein CASSLEAVSGANVLTF.

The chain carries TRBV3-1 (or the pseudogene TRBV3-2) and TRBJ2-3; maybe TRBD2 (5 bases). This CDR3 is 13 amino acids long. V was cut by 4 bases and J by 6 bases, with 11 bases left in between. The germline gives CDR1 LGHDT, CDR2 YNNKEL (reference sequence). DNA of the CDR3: TGTGCCAGCAGCCCCGCCGGGGTGGATACGCAGTATTTT. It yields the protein CASSPAGVDTQYF.

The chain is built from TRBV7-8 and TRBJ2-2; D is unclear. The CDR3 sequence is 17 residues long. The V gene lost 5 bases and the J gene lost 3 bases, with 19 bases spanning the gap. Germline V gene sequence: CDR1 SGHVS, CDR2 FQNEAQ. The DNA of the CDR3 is TGTGCCAGCAGCCTATTTTTAGGTGTTGAGGACACCGGGGAGCTGTTTTTT. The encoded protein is CASSLFLGVEDTGELFF.

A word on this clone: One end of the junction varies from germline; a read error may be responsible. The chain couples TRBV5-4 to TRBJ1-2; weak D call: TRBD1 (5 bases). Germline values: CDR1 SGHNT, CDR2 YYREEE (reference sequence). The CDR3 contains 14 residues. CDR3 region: CVSSLSAGLGGYTF. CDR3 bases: TGTGTCAGCAGCTTGTCAGCAGGGTTGGGGGGCTACACCTTC.

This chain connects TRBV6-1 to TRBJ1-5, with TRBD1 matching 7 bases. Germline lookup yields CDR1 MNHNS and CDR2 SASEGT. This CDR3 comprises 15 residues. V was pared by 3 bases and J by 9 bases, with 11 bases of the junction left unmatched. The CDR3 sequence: CASSEAIQGFMPQHF. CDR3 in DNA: TGTGCCAGCAGTGAGGCAATACAGGGGTTTATGCCCCAGCATTTT.

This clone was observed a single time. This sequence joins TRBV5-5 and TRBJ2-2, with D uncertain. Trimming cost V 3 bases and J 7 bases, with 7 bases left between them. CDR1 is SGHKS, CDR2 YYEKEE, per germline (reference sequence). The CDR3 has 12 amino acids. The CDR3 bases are TGTGCCAGCAGCTACCTTGACGGGGAGCTGTTTTTT. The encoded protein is CASSYLDGELFF. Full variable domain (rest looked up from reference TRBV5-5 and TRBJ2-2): DAGVTQSPTHLIKTRGQQVTLRCSPISGHKSVSWYQQVLGQGPQFIFQYYEKEERGRGNFPDRFSARQFPNYSSELNVNALLLGDSALYLCASSYLDGELFFGEGSRLTVL.

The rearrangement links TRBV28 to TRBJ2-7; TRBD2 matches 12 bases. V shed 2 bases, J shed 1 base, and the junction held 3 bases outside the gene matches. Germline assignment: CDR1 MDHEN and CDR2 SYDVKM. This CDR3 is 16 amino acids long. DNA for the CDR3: TGTGCCAGCAGTTTAGGGACTAGCGGGTTTTCCTACGAGCAGTACGTC. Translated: CASSLGTSGFSYEQYV.

The CDR3 sequence: CASSHSAGYRYNEQFF. The CDR3 DNA sequence: TGCGCCAGCAGCCATAGTGCGGGGTATAGGTACAATGAGCAGTTCTTC. The chain links TRBV4-1 to TRBJ2-1, with TRBD2 as a possible D gene (6 bases). This CDR3 region has 16 residues. The germline V and J ends were trimmed by 3 bases and 4 bases, with 16 bases remaining between them. Germline CDR1 and CDR2: MGHRA and YSYEKL.